The 24 T cell receptor beta chains below all came from one sample that was sequenced in a study of blood T cells in healthy people across ages. Alongside a J-beta primer mix, a sample-barcoded 5' primer served in a second PCR lasting roughly 6 to 11 cycles. TCRdb re-analysed the 5' RACE reads in MiXCR, keeping a single row per CDR3 protein. The table lists around 800,000 distinct CDR3 sequences, around 24% of them singletons. The same specimen was also included in a second study, on T cells of mothers and their children.

Sequencing used blood. Receptor source: a boy younger than 18 in good health.

The V gene is TRBV12-3 or TRBV12-4, the J gene TRBJ2-5; 7 bases agree with TRBD1. The CDR3 runs to 15 residues. J lost 5 bases, V lost 6 bases, and 12 bases had no gene match. The DNA for the CDR3 is TGTGCCAGCAGGCCCGGACAGGCGTCCTGGGAGACCCAGTACTTC. It encodes CASRPGQASWETQYF.

J is TRBJ2-7 and V is TRBV20-1, with a tentative D call TRBD1 (6 bases). V lost 5 bases, J lost 1 base, and 12 bases lay in between. The CDR3 length is 13 residues. CDR1 is DFQATT, CDR2 SNEGSKA, per germline (reference sequence). The CDR3 bases are TGCAGTGCTTTCTGGACAGATTCCTACGAGCAGTACTTC. Protein sequence: CSAFWTDSYEQYF.

This CDR3 reads CASSRDSANTGELFF. The DNA for the CDR3 is TGTGCCAGCAGCAGGGACAGCGCGAACACCGGGGAGCTGTTTTTT. The rearrangement links TRBV2 to TRBJ2-2; TRBD1 matches at 7 bases. The V segment lost 6 bases and the J segment 0 bases; nucleotides outside the gene matches: 4. Looked up from germline, CDR1 is SNHLY and CDR2 is FYNNEI. This CDR3 is 15 amino acids long.

This clonotype was counted many times. This chain connects TRBV5-1 to TRBJ2-5, with 12 bases that match TRBD2. Germline CDR1 and CDR2: SGHRS and YFSETQ. CDR3 length equals 14 residues. J lost 4 bases, V lost 4 bases, and 2 bases had no gene match. The CDR3 DNA reads TGCGCCAGCAGCCCGGGACTAGCGGGAGAGACCCAGTACTTC. It specifies CASSPGLAGETQYF.

V gene TRBV5-1 combines with J gene TRBJ2-7; D is uncertain. V shed 3 bases and J shed 0 bases, with 4 bases lying between them. The CDR3 length is 12 residues. Germline-derived CDR1 and CDR2 are SGHRS and YFSETQ. CDR3 loop: CASSSISYEQYF. The CDR3 DNA sequence: TGCGCCAGCAGCTCAATCTCCTACGAGCAGTACTTC.

This clonotype was seen just once. V usage is TRBV12-5 and J usage is TRBJ1-6, with D possibly being TRBD1 (5 bases). The length of the CDR3 is 13 residues. CDR1 LGHNT and CDR2 FRNRAP come from the germline V gene. V was pared by 5 bases and J by 5 bases, with 7 bases between. CDR3 protein: CASGTRDNSPLHF. DNA of the CDR3: TGTGCTAGTGGTACCAGGGATAATTCACCCCTCCACTTT.

The chain recombines TRBV27 with TRBJ2-1; 14 positions match TRBD2. The closer fit of TRBJ2-7 to the DNA end suggests the J call may be wrong. CDR1 and CDR2 from the germline V gene are MNHEY and SMNVEV (reference sequence). This CDR3 is built from 15 residues. CDR3 loop: CASSLGTSGGGEQYF. As DNA, the CDR3 is TGTGCCAGCAGTCTAGGGACTAGCGGGGGAGGCGAGCAGTACTTC.

In nucleotides, the CDR3 is TGTGCCAGCAGTTACTCAGGGCCGGGGTGGGAAGCTTTCTTT. This sequence encodes CASSYSGPGWEAFF. V and J are TRBV6-5 and TRBJ1-1; D is ambiguous. The CDR3 contains 14 residues. V was trimmed by 0 bases and J by 8 bases, leaving 13 bases between them. Germline V gene sequence: CDR1 MNHEY, CDR2 SVGAGI.

The J gene is TRBJ1-2, the V gene TRBV5-6, with TRBD1 matching over 8 bases. The CDR3 has 15 residues. CDR1 and CDR2 from the germline V gene are SGHDT and YYEEEE. With V trimmed by 2 bases and J by 5 bases, 8 bases remained unmatched. CDR3 DNA: TGTGCCAGCAGCTTAGGACAGGGAACTTATTATGGCTACACCTTC. It codes for CASSLGQGTYYGYTF.

The chain couples TRBV4-1 to TRBJ2-7, with 7 positions matching TRBD1. CDR3 size: 16 residues. Germline V gene data show CDR1 as MGHRA and CDR2 as YSYEKL. The ends lost 1 base at V and 2 bases at J; junction bases unmatched: 8. The CDR3 reads CASSQVVGQRPYEQYF. The DNA of the CDR3 is TGCGCCAGCAGCCAAGTGGTGGGACAGAGGCCCTACGAGCAGTACTTC.

This clonotype was counted only a few times. One end of the junction is discordant with germline, which a read error may explain. This rearrangement joins TRBV30 to TRBJ2-1, with D perhaps TRBD2 (5 bases). The CDR3 sequence is 13 residues long. Looked up from germline, CDR1 is GTSNPN and CDR2 is SVGIG (reference sequence). DNA for the CDR3: TGTACCTGGAGTGTAACTAGCTACAATGAGCAGTTCTTC. Translated: CTWSVTSYNEQFF.

The V and J genes are TRBV19 and TRBJ2-5; weak D call: TRBD2 (6 bases). This CDR3 spans 15 amino acids. Per the germline V gene, CDR1 is LNHDA and CDR2 is SQIVND (reference sequence). Between the trimmed V and J ends, which lost 2 bases and 4 bases, there was a span of 14 bases. The CDR3 DNA follows: TGTGCCAGTAGTATAAGGAGGGGCGGAGGAGAGACCCAGTACTTC. It yields the protein CASSIRRGGGETQYF.

This clonotype was recorded a few times. V is TRBV20-1 and J is TRBJ1-1; no reliable D call. CDR3 size: 13 residues. Germline CDR1 and CDR2: DFQATT and SNEGSKA (reference sequence). Trimming left V 0 bases short and J 2 bases short, with 7 bases between. The chain's CDR3 is CSARDSVNTEAFF. CDR3 DNA: TGCAGTGCTAGAGATTCTGTTAACACTGAAGCTTTCTTT.

The rearrangement uses TRBV28 and TRBJ2-7; D gene uncertain. The germline gives CDR1 MDHEN, CDR2 SYDVKM. The CDR3 is 13 residues long. The V gene lost 7 bases and the J gene lost 6 bases, with 16 bases spanning the gap. The DNA of the CDR3 is TGTGCCAGCATCTCCTCTCCTTACTCCGAGCAGTACTTC. This gives the protein CASISSPYSEQYF.

This chain uses TRBV28 with TRBJ2-5; the D gene could be TRBD1 or TRBD2 (7 bases each). Germline V gives CDR1 MDHEN, CDR2 SYDVKM. The CDR3 contains 15 residues. V lost 7 bases, J lost 5 bases, and 20 bases lay in between. The CDR3 reads CASTKAGGEGETQYF. CDR3 DNA: TGTGCCAGCACCAAGGCAGGGGGGGAGGGCGAGACCCAGTACTTC.

The V gene is TRBV5-1, the J gene TRBJ2-7, with D possibly being TRBD1 or TRBD2 (6 bases each). Trimming removed 2 bases from V and 5 bases from J, with 14 bases in between. The CDR3 covers 14 residues. Germline CDR1 reads SGHRS; CDR2 reads YFSETQ. CDR3 DNA: TGCGCCAGCAGCTTACAGGGACTGGGGGACGAGCAGTACTTC. Its protein is CASSLQGLGDEQYF.

The chain uses TRBV12-3 or TRBV12-4 and TRBJ1-4, with D perhaps TRBD1 (6 bases). The germline V and J ends were trimmed by 5 bases and 9 bases, with 13 bases remaining between them. There are 13 residues in the CDR3. This chain's CDR3 is CASSVLQGQKLFF. CDR3 in DNA: TGTGCCAGCAGTGTCCTACAGGGACAAAAACTGTTTTTT.

This rearrangement joins TRBV27 to TRBJ2-3; D remains ambiguous. Trimming removed 2 bases at V and 5 bases at J, with 14 bases between. The CDR3 runs 15 residues. CDR1 and CDR2 (germline): MNHEY, SMNVEV (reference sequence). CDR3 bases: TGTGCCAGCAGTTTAAGTCGGCGCGGCATAGATACGCAGTATTTT. Translated: CASSLSRRGIDTQYF.

The chain carries TRBV20-1 and TRBJ1-2, with D hard to call. In germline, CDR1 is DFQATT, CDR2 SNEGSKA (reference sequence). The ends were cut back, 0 bases at V and 7 bases at J, with 9 bases in the middle. The CDR3 is made up of 12 amino acids. CDR3 nucleotides: TGCAGTGCTAGAGACGGACGGGGTGGCTACACCTTC. It translates to CSARDGRGGYTF.

The rearrangement links TRBV14 to TRBJ2-1; TRBD2 matches 7 bases. Losses at the gene ends were 6 bases for V and 3 bases for J; bases not matched to a gene: 8. This CDR3 comprises 15 residues. Germline CDR1 reads SGHDN; CDR2 reads FVKESK. The CDR3 region is CASRLGGSVYNEQFF. In nucleotides, the CDR3 is TGTGCCAGCAGACTTGGCGGGAGTGTCTACAATGAGCAGTTCTTC.

Only a few counts were recorded for this clonotype. The chain carries TRBV28 and TRBJ1-5, with 11 bases fitting TRBD1. Germline V gene lookup returns CDR1 MDHEN and CDR2 SYDVKM. Trimming cost V 6 bases and J 5 bases; bases outside gene matches: 6. The CDR3 contains 15 residues. CDR3 bases: TGTGCCAGCAGCACCGGGACAGGGGGATATCAGCCCCAGCATTTT. Its protein product is CASSTGTGGYQPQHF. The variable domain in full, completed from reference TRBV28 and TRBJ1-5, reads DVKVTQSSRYLVKRTGEKVFLECVQDMDHENMFWYRQDPGLGLRLIYFSYDVKMKEKGDIPEGYSVSREKKERFSLILESASTNQTSMYLCASSTGTGGYQPQHFGDGTRLSIL.

The V call is TRBV12-3 or TRBV12-4, the J call TRBJ1-2; D possibly corresponds to TRBD1 (5 bases). This CDR3 has 15 amino acids. Trimming took off 3 bases at V and 5 bases at J, with 16 bases between the two ends. The DNA of the CDR3 is TGTGCCAGCAGTTTTACGTTAGGGGAATGGTATGGCTACACCTTC. Its protein product is CASSFTLGEWYGYTF.

In this sample, this clonotype turned up a few times. The chain recombines TRBV4-1 with TRBJ2-5, with unresolved D. There are 15 residues in the CDR3. V lost 0 bases and J lost 1, with 9 bases in between. Per the germline V gene, CDR1 is MGHRA and CDR2 is YSYEKL. The CDR3 loop reads CASSQDDGFQETQYF. In nucleotides, the CDR3 is TGCGCCAGCAGCCAAGACGACGGATTCCAAGAGACCCAGTACTTC.

This clonotype has a handful of counts. The chain is built from TRBV7-9 and TRBJ1-4; 7 bases map to TRBD1. The germline V gene encodes CDR1 SEHNR and CDR2 FQNEAQ (reference sequence). V was pared by 5 bases and J by 5 bases, with 11 bases of the junction left unmatched. The CDR3 extends over 16 amino acids. The CDR3 protein is CASSPPNPGGNEKLFF. In DNA, the CDR3 is TGTGCCAGCAGCCCACCAAACCCAGGGGGAAATGAAAAACTGTTTTTT. Full variable domain (remainder filled in from reference TRBV7-9 and TRBJ1-4): DTGVSQNPRHKITKRGQNVTFRCDPISEHNRLYWYRQTLGQGPEFLTYFQNEAQLEKSRLLSDRFSAERPKGSFSTLEIQRTEQGDSAMYLCASSPPNPGGNEKLFFGSGTQLSVL.